A single TCR beta chain is shown here with its context. This clone was seen just once. No antigen is known for it. Within one base of it there is no much larger clone, and no base qualities were kept. The data stem from a study of cytomegalovirus exposure and HLA in healthy donors (dated by TCRdb to the late 2010s). For the study in its entirety: According to an earlier analysis of 587 of the donors, roughly 180 million T cells yielded 90 million to 130 million unique TCR beta sequences and about 300 Gb of sequence data. An early release that covered more than 550 HLA-typed donors contained about 300 gigabases of sequencing data and tens of millions of unique TCR sequences. Every discovery cohort repertoire had been produced on one sequencing platform. A later genetic analysis took genome-wide SNP genotypes for about 55% of the roughly 700 donors and used that subset as a discovery cohort. Along with the approximately 700-subject first cohort, a separate validation cohort of over 90 different subjects was used. Typing coverage differed by locus: A, B, C, DRB1 and DQB1 were typed in about 629-640 donors, DQA1 in about 500, DPA1 in around 580, and DPB1 in roughly 450. Among the roughly 400 genotyped donors, approximately 76% belonged to the genetic ancestry cluster associated with self-reported Caucasian donors. HLA typing included class I and class II loci at four-digit resolution. The later analysis used no new phenotypic data to find candidate immune exposures, relying instead on TCR beta sequences and their occurrence across donors. Among about 360 genotyped donors of the cohort, an average of 235,054 unique TCR beta nucleotide sequences were sequenced per donor, around a sixth of them non-productive. The study used immunosequencing to profile the T cell repertoires of 600 to 850 subjects and linked those repertoires to cytomegalovirus serostatus. In an earlier analysis of roughly 540 of the donors, high-throughput TCR beta sequencing was used to judge whether each TCR beta V gene segment behaved as functional or pseudogenic. To predict cytomegalovirus infection status, the study brought together high-throughput TCR immunosequencing, statistical association of individual TCRs with disease status, and machine learning. Several DR-DQ haplotypes were treated as single units for association and clustering because of strong linkage in the cohort. Donor age, sex, ethnicity and CMV serostatus were compiled alongside the repertoire data. In a later analysis, previously published TCR beta repertoires from 550 to 750 donors were re-analyzed and high-resolution HLA genotyping was added so that TCR occurrence patterns could be studied. The study aimed to test whether cataloging public T cell receptors could reveal signatures of past pathogen exposure. What the authors observed across the whole study: Correlated functional status among segregating V segments might be attributable to linkage disequilibrium, but an unknown experimental factor could not be ruled out. Because the 87-base-pair reads could not distinguish some IMGT-functional V segments, including TRBV6-2 and TRBV6-3, those segments were excluded. In an earlier analysis of 587 of the donors, most TCR beta V segments appeared in productive rearrangements about 90% or about 30% of the time, broadly matching IMGT annotations. Sequencing depth was assumed to be roughly uniform across donors in the presence/absence analyses, though that assumption may not hold. Assigning TCR associations to individual alleles was difficult when HLA alleles, especially DR and DQ, strongly co-occurred. In a later analysis, HLA-associated TCR beta chains showed more clonal expansion and lower generation probabilities than non-associated chains that were equally common. This cohort had only TCR beta chains sequenced, and the lack of alpha or paired-chain data limited which features could be detected. Specific HLA alleles were associated with 18,000 or so TCR beta sequences at a false discovery rate of 0.05 in a later analysis. Around 16 rarely observed V segments, including chromosome 9 orphons, were excluded from the earlier analysis of some 590 of the donors because counts were too low. A group of highly shared sequence variants was considered likely to be a technical artifact of the sequencing pipeline. Most TCR sequences were observed very rarely across donors, whereas some public TCRs were present in many individuals. The authors suggested that the approach could potentially be generalized to other disease states and immunological phenotypes. A later analysis found that TCR association rates varied across HLA loci, with DRB1 alleles showing the most associated TCRs and HLA-C alleles the fewest. A later genetic analysis associated a missense DCLRE1C variant with V-gene and J-gene trimming of TCR beta chains, and an independent cohort replicated the association. A later genetic analysis reported fewer N-insertions in productive TCRs among donors in an Asian-associated ancestry cluster than the roughly 700-donor mean. The only immune exposure information available for the cohort was CMV serostatus. A few of the identified cytomegalovirus-associated TCR beta chains were confirmed in vitro to be specific for cytomegalovirus antigens. Several of the top co-occurrence clusters appeared to be linked to parvovirus B19, influenza, CMV and Epstein-Barr virus, according to a later analysis. A further reported finding was that TCR beta sequences accurately predicted the HLA-A and HLA-B alleles for most subjects in the first cohort. Because HLA typing was missing for some donors at each locus, association tests included only the typed subset. A total of some 180 TCR beta chains were listed by the study as associated with cytomegalovirus. Cytomegalovirus status was reported to be diagnosed by the classifier with high specificity and sensitivity in both the original and validation cohorts. According to a later analysis, most CMV-associated TCR beta chains appeared to be HLA-restricted, and the HLA associations seemed to be driven largely by CMV exposure.

The cohort comprised fewer than 700 healthy bone marrow donors. All cohort members were sampled while nominally healthy, although unrecorded immune exposures were likely present. The donor was CMV seropositive and was included in the group of 250 to 350 seropositive cohort members. Each donor provided a peripheral blood sample, and peripheral blood mononuclear cells were used for TCR beta sequencing. The Qiagen DNeasy Blood Extraction Kit was used to extract genomic DNA from the blood cell samples. The library relied on the immunoSEQ multiplex PCR assay. The multiplex PCR relied on a mix of 60 forward primers for TCR Vbeta segments and 13 reverse primers for TCR Jbeta segments. A multiplex PCR assay on genomic DNA amplified the CDR3 region of rearranged TCR beta genes. On the Illumina HiSeq System, the amplified TCR beta libraries were sequenced as 87-base-pair reads. The paper's processing steps were these. Across the roughly 640 repertoires, a later analysis counted around 80 million unique TCR beta chains, roughly 11 million of which were shared by at least two donors. To remove PCR and sequencing errors, raw reads were error-corrected and collapsed into unique sequences using a nearest-neighbor algorithm that merged closely related sequences. Alignment of CDR3 sequences to IMGT reference sequences was used to assign V, D and J gene segments. Each retained sequence needed at least a six-nucleotide match to both a V gene segment and a J gene segment. A rearrangement counted as productive if the CDR3 had no stop codons and remained in frame with V and J, and every other rearrangement counted as non-productive. Following IMGT convention, CDR3 was defined as the stretch from the second conserved V-encoded cysteine up to the conserved J-encoded phenylalanine. In an earlier analysis of around 640 of the donors, sequences lacking an unambiguous match to a single V gene segment were excluded. In an earlier analysis of about 590 of the donors, a V segment was called functional when productive rearrangements were above 56.7%, and segregating when the standard deviation between donors exceeded 5%. To diagnose cytomegalovirus status from the catalog of TCR beta chain sequences, a statistical classification framework was built. A later analysis assigned V and J genes by comparing TCR nucleotide sequences with IMGT/GENE-DB human TR gene sequences. A later analysis assigned CDR3 sequences and most-parsimonious VDJ recombination scenarios with the TCRdist pipeline. A later analysis defined each TCR beta chain by its CDR3 amino acid sequence plus V-gene family, and excluded reads lacking a unique V-gene family. As a way to deal with suspected cross-contamination and a sequencing artifact, a later analysis dropped 450 to 600 nucleotide sequences that were highly shared and had low generation probability. In a later analysis, a clonal expansion index for each public chain was calculated from normalized within-repertoire ranks of inferred template counts. In a later analysis, generation probabilities were computed with a VDJ recombination model fitted to out-of-frame rearrangements, and the resulting probabilities were checked against IGoR. Hypergeometric tests were used in a later analysis to score TCR-TCR, TCR-HLA and TCR-CMV co-occurrence, with a repertoire-size bias correction applied to the TCR pairs. False discovery rates were estimated in a later analysis by permuting HLA or CMV assignments 20 times. A later analysis grouped co-occurring TCRs with DBSCAN, adding TCRdist sequence similarity when clustering within HLA-allele-positive subsets. Co-occurrence clustering excluded repertoires with fewer than 30,000 or more than 120,000 public chains, plus five with anomalous nucleotide sharing. The clones in this table, taken by TCRdb from immuneACCESS, are in-frame only. Not every clone is retained; where verified, under half of the shortfall comes from an unresolved V gene, and the cause of the rest is unknown. V, J and clone size were drawn from that table, and D and trimming were deduced from the DNA. Recorded for this sample are approximately 110,000 clones; 74% of them occurred a single time. The ten largest clones represent about 2.6% of the sample.

V drops 7 bases and J drops 3 bases, leaving 12 bases in between. From the cysteine up to the phenylalanine, the CDR3 has a length of 13 residues. Only CDR3 DNA is held: 39 bases, read in frame from base 1. Via the germline V gene, CDR1 is MNHNS and CDR2 SASEGT. The TCR sequence derives from a middle-aged man in good health and CMV-seropositive. The sample consisted of PBMCs. The chain employs TRBV6-1 and TRBJ1-2; no confident D gene assignment can be made. The CDR3 has the sequence CASTGRPYYGYTF. The nucleotide sequence reads TGTGCCAGCACCGGCAGGCCCTACTATGGCTACACCTTC.